This T cell receptor beta chain emerged from a study of cytomegalovirus exposure and HLA in healthy donors. Regarding the study as a whole: The finding came from a later analysis; first-cohort TCR clusters tended to co-occur in the roughly 110 validation repertoires.

The CDR3 is made up of 17 amino acids. J was trimmed by 2 bases and V by 6 bases; bases with no gene match: 13. Germline V CDR1 and CDR2: MDHEN, SYDVKM. TCRdb's copy holds only in-frame clones and misses some; the assay was immunoSEQ multiplex PCR. The sample records some 120,000 clones, over 85% being singletons. About this clone: No antigen is known for it.

This TCR came from a woman aged 18-29 years in good health and CMV-seronegative. What was sequenced was PBMCs. V is TRBV28 and J is TRBJ2-3; 8 nucleotides agree with TRBD2. CDR3 protein: CASREALAGDHTDTQYF. The CDR3 nucleotides read TGTGCCAGCAGGGAAGCCCTAGCGGGCGATCACACAGATACGCAGTATTTT.